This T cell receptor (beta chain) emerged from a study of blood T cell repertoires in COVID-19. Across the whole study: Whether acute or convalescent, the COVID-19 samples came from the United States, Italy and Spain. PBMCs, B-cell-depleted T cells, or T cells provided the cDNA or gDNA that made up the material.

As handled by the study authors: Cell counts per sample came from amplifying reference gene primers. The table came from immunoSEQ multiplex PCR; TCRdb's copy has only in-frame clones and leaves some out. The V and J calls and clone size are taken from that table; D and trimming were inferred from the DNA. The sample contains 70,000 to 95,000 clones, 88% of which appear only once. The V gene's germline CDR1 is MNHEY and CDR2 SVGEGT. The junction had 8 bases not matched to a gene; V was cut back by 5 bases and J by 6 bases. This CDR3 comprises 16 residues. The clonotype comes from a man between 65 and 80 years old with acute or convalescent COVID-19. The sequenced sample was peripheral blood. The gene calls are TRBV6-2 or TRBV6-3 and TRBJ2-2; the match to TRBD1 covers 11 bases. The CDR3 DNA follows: TGTGCCAGCAGTGGAATCGGGACAGGGGGATCCGGGGAGCTGTTTTTT. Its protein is CASSGIGTGGSGELFF.